What follows are 30 T cell receptor beta chains derived from one specimen sequenced in a study of cytomegalovirus exposure and HLA in healthy donors. Researchers ran the PCR with 60 Vbeta and 13 Jbeta primers. Assay used: immunoSEQ multiplex PCR; TCRdb lists only in-frame clones, some missing. The data hold 70,000 to 95,000 clones, with 84% observed a single time. Sample: PBMCs. The receptors stem from a woman younger than 35 in good health and CMV-seropositive.

In this sample, this clone turned up once. The chain couples TRBV4-1 to TRBJ1-1, with TRBD1 as a possible D gene (6 bases). The ends were cut back, 1 base at V and 2 bases at J, with 8 bases in the middle. Germline values: CDR1 MGHRA, CDR2 YSYEKL. This CDR3 comprises 14 residues. The CDR3, as DNA: TGCGCCAGCAGCCAAGGACAGGCTAACACTGAAGCTTTCTTT. Its protein product is CASSQGQANTEAFF.

The J gene is TRBJ1-3, the V gene TRBV6-5; D is uncertain. V dropped 0 bases and J dropped 4 bases, with 7 bases sitting between them. The CDR3 has 14 amino acids. Germline V lookup: CDR1 MNHEY, CDR2 SVGAGI. The CDR3 bases are TGTGCCAGCAGTTACTCAGGAGCGGGAAACACCATATATTTT. It yields the protein CASSYSGAGNTIYF.

This rearrangement joins TRBV5-1 to TRBJ1-1; D perhaps matches TRBD1 (6 bases). V dropped 6 bases and J dropped 0 bases, with 9 bases sitting between them. The CDR3 runs to 13 residues. The V gene's germline CDR1 is SGHRS and CDR2 YFSETQ. The CDR3 nucleotides are TGCGCCAGCAAGGACAGCATGAACACTGAAGCTTTCTTT. It translates to CASKDSMNTEAFF. Together with reference TRBV5-1 and TRBJ1-1, the CDR3 gives the full variable domain: KAGVTQTPRYLIKTRGQQVTLSCSPISGHRSVSWYQQTPGQGLQFLFEYFSETQRNKGNFPGRFSGRQFSNSRSEMNVSTLELGDSALYLCASKDSMNTEAFFGQGTRLTVV.

V gene TRBV7-9 combines with J gene TRBJ2-5; D ambiguous. CDR1 is SEHNR and CDR2 is FQNEAQ in the germline V gene (reference sequence). CDR3 length: 14 residues. V was cut by 0 bases and J by 4 bases, with 9 bases left in between. The CDR3, as DNA: TGTGCCAGCAGCTTAGCCCAGGCGAGAGAGACCCAGTACTTC. This gives the protein CASSLAQARETQYF.

The chain couples TRBV2 to TRBJ1-1; 7 bases match TRBD1. This CDR3 region has 13 residues. Trimming took 6 bases from V and 6 from J; bases not matched to a gene: 7. Looked up from germline, CDR1 is SNHLY and CDR2 is FYNNEI. CDR3 sequence reads: CASSVQGLAEAFF. The DNA of the CDR3 is TGTGCCAGCAGCGTACAGGGGTTGGCTGAAGCTTTCTTT.

The chain employs TRBV27 and TRBJ2-2; D not certain. Germline V CDR1 and CDR2: MNHEY, SMNVEV (reference sequence). CDR3 length: 16 amino acids. V gave up 2 bases and J gave up 1 base, with 11 bases separating them. The CDR3 region has the DNA TGTGCCAGCAGTTTAGTCCAGCGAAGGAACACCGGGGAGCTGTTTTTT. Its protein product is CASSLVQRRNTGELFF.

This sequence joins TRBV6-1 and TRBJ1-4; D remains ambiguous. V shed 2 bases and J shed 7 bases, with 14 bases lying between them. From germline, CDR1 is MNHNS and CDR2 SASEGT. The CDR3 runs 15 residues. CDR3 residues: CASSEFSGVSEKLFF. For the CDR3, the DNA is TGTGCCAGCAGTGAATTTTCAGGCGTTTCTGAAAAACTGTTTTTT.

The count of this clone is one. The chain has TRBV7-9 and TRBJ1-2; D is uncertain. The CDR3 length is 14 residues. Germline V CDR1 and CDR2: SEHNR, FQNEAQ (reference sequence). V was trimmed by 5 bases and J by 4 bases, leaving 14 bases between them. The CDR3 here is CASSPWGDSYGYTF. The CDR3 DNA sequence: TGTGCCAGCAGCCCCTGGGGAGACTCCTATGGCTACACCTTC. Combining the CDR3 with reference TRBV7-9 and TRBJ1-2 gives the whole variable domain DTGVSQNPRHKITKRGQNVTFRCDPISEHNRLYWYRQTLGQGPEFLTYFQNEAQLEKSRLLSDRFSAERPKGSFSTLEIQRTEQGDSAMYLCASSPWGDSYGYTFGSGTRLTVV.

This chain uses TRBV7-9 with TRBJ2-7, with 8 bases identical to TRBD1. The CDR3 is 15 amino acids. Trimming took 4 bases from V and 6 from J; bases not matched to a gene: 11. Germline V gene lookup returns CDR1 SEHNR and CDR2 FQNEAQ (reference sequence). CDR3 nucleotides: TGTGCCAGCAGCTCCGGACAGGGTCCCAGTATCGAGCAGTACTTC. Its protein is CASSSGQGPSIEQYF.

This clone was observed a single time. The chain is built from TRBV6-6 and TRBJ1-3, with 7 bases fitting TRBD1. Trimming cost V 7 bases and J 3 bases; bases outside gene matches: 12. The germline V gene encodes CDR1 MNHNY and CDR2 SVGAGI (reference sequence). The CDR3 is 16 residues long. This chain's CDR3 is CASKLPGQKVGNTIYF. Here the CDR3 DNA reads TGTGCCAGCAAGCTACCGGGACAGAAAGTTGGAAACACCATATATTTT.

The chain is built from TRBV15 and TRBJ2-7; TRBD1 is a possible D gene (6 bases). The CDR3 loop spans 13 amino acids. With 4 bases removed from V and 4 bases from J, the gap between germline ends came to 11 bases. Per germline, CDR1 LNHNV and CDR2 YYDKDF (reference sequence). The CDR3 spells CATSIIQGYEQYF. In DNA, the CDR3 is TGTGCCACCAGCATCATACAGGGTTACGAGCAGTACTTC.

The chain carries TRBV28 and TRBJ2-1; D unresolved. There are 13 residues in the CDR3. Germline V gene sequence: CDR1 MDHEN, CDR2 SYDVKM. V was shortened by 6 bases and J by 11 bases, with 17 bases between the two germline ends. The CDR3 loop reads CASSPLTLVKQFF. CDR3 sequence (DNA): TGTGCCAGCAGCCCTCTAACCTTGGTCAAGCAGTTCTTC. Based on the CDR3 plus reference TRBV28 and TRBJ2-1, the full variable domain is DVKVTQSSRYLVKRTGEKVFLECVQDMDHENMFWYRQDPGLGLRLIYFSYDVKMKEKGDIPEGYSVSREKKERFSLILESASTNQTSMYLCASSPLTLVKQFFGPGTRLTVL.

Comments on this clone: Relative to the germline gene, one junction end is altered; a read error may explain this. The CDR3 region is CATSTWDRGKVGANVLTF. DNA of the CDR3: TGTGCCACCAGTACCTGGGACAGGGGAAAGGTTGGGGCCAACGTCCTGACTTTC. The gene calls are TRBV28 and TRBJ2-6, with 10 nucleotides matching TRBD1. Germline V gene sequence: CDR1 MDHEN, CDR2 SYDVKM. The CDR3 length is 18 residues.

This clone was picked up a small number of times. The chain carries TRBV6-1 and TRBJ1-1, with 12 bases matching TRBD1. V lost 10 bases, J lost 0 bases, and 6 bases stayed unmatched. Germline V gene lookup returns CDR1 MNHNS and CDR2 SASEGT. The CDR3 is 15 residues long. The CDR3 region has the DNA TGTGCCACCTCGGGACAGGGGGCCTTGAACACTGAAGCTTTCTTT. Residues: CATSGQGALNTEAFF.

The chain employs TRBV10-3 and TRBJ2-2; possibly TRBD1 for D (6 bases). The CDR3 sequence is 14 residues long. Germline V gives CDR1 ENHRY, CDR2 SYGVKD. Trimming removed 7 bases at V and 2 bases at J, with 11 bases between. CDR3 loop: CAINTGSNTGELFF. The CDR3 bases are TGTGCCATCAACACAGGGTCCAACACCGGGGAGCTGTTTTTT.

This chain connects TRBV27 to TRBJ2-7, with 9 bases matching TRBD1. This CDR3 is built from 13 residues. The germline V gene has CDR1 MNHEY and CDR2 SMNVEV (reference sequence). V shed 6 bases and J 2 bases; nucleotides not matched to a gene: 2. The CDR3 DNA is TGTGCCAGCAGCTACAGGGGGCCCTACGAGCAGTACTTC. As protein: CASSYRGPYEQYF.

The chain has TRBV13 and TRBJ1-2; 8 bases are a match to TRBD1. The CDR3 is 15 amino acids. Trimming at V came to 2 bases and at J to 8 bases, leaving 10 bases not matched to a gene. Germline CDR1 is PRHDT and CDR2 is FYEKMQ (reference sequence). CDR3 protein: CASSLRGQALLGYTF. The DNA for the CDR3 is TGTGCCAGCAGCTTAAGGGGACAGGCCCTTTTGGGCTACACCTTC.

The rearrangement links TRBV5-8 to TRBJ2-7; D remains ambiguous. The CDR3 has 14 residues. CDR1 and CDR2 from the germline V gene are SGHTS and YDEGEE. V lost 1 base and J lost 6, with 14 bases in between. CDR3 region: CASSLFGGSREQYF. CDR3 bases: TGTGCCAGCAGCTTGTTTGGCGGCTCTCGCGAGCAGTACTTC.

The chain links TRBV11-3 to TRBJ2-2; D remains unclear. The germline V gene has CDR1 SGHNT and CDR2 YENEEA. The CDR3 is made up of 12 amino acids. Trimming cost V 2 bases and J 7 bases, with 5 bases left between them. The CDR3 reads CASSLLNGELFF. The CDR3 nucleotides are TGTGCCAGCAGCTTACTTAACGGGGAGCTGTTTTTT.

This clone was observed a few times. This rearrangement joins TRBV4-1 to TRBJ1-5; D gene unclear. Germline CDR1 is MGHRA and CDR2 is YSYEKL. Trimming cost V 1 base and J 3 bases, with 4 bases left between them. This CDR3 spans 13 amino acids. The CDR3 loop reads CASSQVANQPQHF. The CDR3 DNA follows: TGCGCCAGCAGCCAAGTGGCCAATCAGCCCCAGCATTTT.

The chain employs TRBV15 and TRBJ2-1, with 12 bases matching TRBD2. V was clipped by 1 base and J by 6 bases; unmatched bases: 4. The CDR3 sequence is 16 residues long. In germline, CDR1 is LNHNV, CDR2 YYDKDF (reference sequence). The CDR3 protein is CATSRGGLAGLNEQFF. CDR3 nucleotides: TGTGCCACCAGCAGAGGGGGACTAGCGGGCCTCAATGAGCAGTTCTTC. Looking up the rest from reference TRBV15 and TRBJ2-1 gives the full variable domain: DAMVIQNPRYQVTQFGKPVTLSCSQTLNHNVMYWYQQKSSQAPKLLFHYYDKDFNNEADTPDNFQSRRPNTSFCFLDIRSPGLGDTAMYLCATSRGGLAGLNEQFFGPGTRLTVL.

The V and J genes are TRBV5-1 and TRBJ1-1; 9 bases line up with TRBD1. This CDR3 has 15 residues. CDR1 is SGHRS and CDR2 is YFSETQ in the germline V gene. Trimming removed 6 bases from V and 3 bases from J; junction bases left unmatched: 9. The CDR3 bases are TGCGCCAGCACGCCGGGACAGGGATTGGACACTGAAGCTTTCTTT. Its translation is CASTPGQGLDTEAFF. Supplemented by reference TRBV5-1 and TRBJ1-1, the full variable domain reads KAGVTQTPRYLIKTRGQQVTLSCSPISGHRSVSWYQQTPGQGLQFLFEYFSETQRNKGNFPGRFSGRQFSNSRSEMNVSTLELGDSALYLCASTPGQGLDTEAFFGQGTRLTVV.

The genes are TRBV7-3 and TRBJ2-1, with 8 bases fitting TRBD2. Germline trimming cut 0 bases from V and 6 bases from J; bases unmatched to any gene: 4. CDR1 SGHTA and CDR2 FQGTGA come from the germline V gene. The CDR3 extends over 15 amino acids. CDR3: CASSLTVTSGNEQFF. The CDR3 nucleotides read TGTGCCAGCAGCTTAACCGTCACTAGCGGCAATGAGCAGTTCTTC.

This clone was counted between two and nine times. The chain employs TRBV6-5 and TRBJ2-7, with 12 positions matching TRBD2. CDR3 length: 16 amino acids. With 4 bases clipped from V and 2 bases from J, the junction kept 6 bases outside the gene matches. From germline, CDR1 is MNHEY and CDR2 SVGAGI. As DNA, the CDR3 is TGTGCCAGCAGTTTCTCTAGCGGGGGGGCTACCTACGAGCAGTACTTC. Its protein is CASSFSSGGATYEQYF.

CDR3: CASSQSGTGGIYEQYF. Written as DNA, the CDR3 is TGTGCCAGCAGTCAGAGTGGGACAGGGGGGATCTACGAGCAGTACTTC. The genes are TRBV7-6 and TRBJ2-7; the match to TRBD1 covers 11 bases. The ends lost 6 bases at V and 3 bases at J; junction bases unmatched: 10. The CDR3 has 16 amino acids. Germline CDR1 SGHVS, CDR2 FNYEAQ.

The chain couples TRBV28 to TRBJ2-3; 10 bases match TRBD2. This CDR3 contains 18 residues. Germline loops: CDR1 MDHEN, CDR2 SYDVKM. V gave up 1 base and J gave up 2 bases; unmatched junction bases: 9. This CDR3 is CASSLFLYGLADTDTQYF. CDR3 DNA: TGTGCCAGCAGTTTATTCTTGTATGGACTAGCGGACACAGATACGCAGTATTTT.

The rearrangement joins TRBV5-1 to TRBJ1-2; 9 nucleotides align to TRBD1. Per germline, CDR1 SGHRS and CDR2 YFSETQ. The CDR3 extends over 16 amino acids. The V gene end was trimmed by 0 bases and the J gene end by 5 bases; junction bases not matched to a gene: 8. The CDR3 region has the DNA TGCGCCAGCAGCTTGGGGGAGGACAGGGGTGCATATGGCTACACCTTC. The encoded protein is CASSLGEDRGAYGYTF.

The V and J genes are TRBV30 and TRBJ2-2, with 11 nucleotides matching TRBD2. V dropped 4 bases and J dropped 6; count of bases not matched to a gene: 7. The CDR3 contains 15 residues. Germline values: CDR1 GTSNPN, CDR2 SVGIG (reference sequence). The CDR3 loop is CAWMNSGRASGELFF. The CDR3 DNA sequence: TGTGCCTGGATGAATAGCGGGAGGGCCTCCGGGGAGCTGTTTTTT.

This sequence joins TRBV7-9 and TRBJ2-3; no firm D call. V lost 3 bases and J 3 bases, leaving 4 bases between the germline ends. From germline, CDR1 is SEHNR and CDR2 FQNEAQ (reference sequence). The CDR3 consists of 12 residues. The CDR3 spells CASSFLTDTQYF. The DNA for the CDR3 is TGTGCCAGCAGCTTTCTTACAGATACGCAGTATTTT.

This clone was detected a few times. The chain joins TRBV5-1 to TRBJ2-5; 7 nucleotides align to TRBD1. The CDR3 consists of 15 residues. From germline, CDR1 is SGHRS and CDR2 YFSETQ. Losses at the gene ends were 4 bases for V and 5 bases for J; bases not matched to a gene: 11. In DNA form, the CDR3 reads TGCGCCAGCAGCATACGGAGACAGGGCGGGGAGACCCAGTACTTC. Its translation: CASSIRRQGGETQYF.